These 17 T cell receptor beta chains were all obtained from the same sample, sequenced in a study of blood T cell repertoires in COVID-19. Here immunoSEQ multiplex PCR was the method, and the copy in TCRdb shows in-frame clones only, minus some. The repertoire holds 200,000 to 250,000 clones, with approximately 78% as singletons. The sequencing input was peripheral blood. Receptors were obtained from a woman of 80 years or more with COVID-19, enrolled during active disease.

The rearrangement links TRBV7-8 to TRBJ2-5; D perhaps matches TRBD1 (5 bases). CDR3 length: 13 amino acids. V shed 10 bases and J shed 2 bases, with 14 bases lying between them. Germline V gives CDR1 SGHVS, CDR2 FQNEAQ. The CDR3 here is CATARQLQETQYF. The DNA for the CDR3 is TGTGCCACCGCTCGACAGCTACAAGAGACCCAGTACTTC.

The rearrangement joins TRBV29-1 to TRBJ1-2, with D uncertain. The CDR3 is 12 residues long. The germline V and J ends were trimmed by 4 bases and 2 bases, with 8 bases remaining between them. Germline assignment: CDR1 SQVTM and CDR2 ANQGSEA. The CDR3 loop reads CSVVEGNYGYTF. The DNA of the CDR3 is TGCAGCGTTGTCGAGGGAAACTATGGCTACACCTTC. Filled out from reference TRBV29-1 and TRBJ1-2, the complete variable domain reads SAVISQKPSRDICQRGTSLTIQCQVDSQVTMMFWYRQQPGQSLTLIATANQGSEATYESGFVIDKFPISRPNLTFSTLTVSNMSPEDSSIYLCSVVEGNYGYTFGSGTRLTVV.

This clone has only a few counts. For the CDR3, the DNA is TGTGCCGGGAGTAGCGGGAAAAATCCTACGCAGTATTTT. This encodes CAGSSGKNPTQYF. V and J are TRBV28 and TRBJ2-3, with 8 bases aligning to TRBD2. The germline gives CDR1 MDHEN, CDR2 SYDVKM. The V segment lost 11 bases and the J segment 8 bases; nucleotides outside the gene matches: 12. The CDR3 runs to 13 residues. The full variable domain, completed using reference TRBV28 and TRBJ2-3, is DVKVTQSSRYLVKRTGEKVFLECVQDMDHENMFWYRQDPGLGLRLIYFSYDVKMKEKGDIPEGYSVSREKKERFSLILESASTNQTSMYLCAGSSGKNPTQYFGPGTRLTVL.

The count of this clone is one. The gene calls are TRBV5-1 and TRBJ1-2; TRBD1 is a possible D gene (5 bases). Germline values: CDR1 SGHRS, CDR2 YFSETQ. Deletions cut 0 bases from V and 7 bases from J, with 16 bases between. The CDR3 runs 15 residues. The CDR3 DNA sequence: TGCGCCAGCAGCTTGGCCTGGGCAGGGACTGGTGGCTACACCTTC. The encoded protein is CASSLAWAGTGGYTF.

The gene calls are TRBV5-6 and TRBJ1-2, with D possibly matching TRBD1 (6 bases). The CDR3 covers 14 residues. Per the germline V gene, CDR1 is SGHDT and CDR2 is YYEEEE. Trimming left V 5 bases short and J 6 bases short, with 17 bases between. The CDR3 DNA follows: TGTGCCAGCAGGTACGTCAGGGGCGCGGATGGCTACACCTTC. Translated, it gives CASRYVRGADGYTF.

The V call is TRBV11-3, the J call TRBJ2-2; TRBD2 matches 9 bases. Germline V CDR1 and CDR2: SGHNT, YENEEA. This CDR3 comprises 12 residues. The trim removed 6 bases at V and 9 bases at J, leaving 2 bases unmatched. CDR3 loop: CASSSGSRELFF. In nucleotides, the CDR3 is TGTGCCAGCAGTAGCGGGAGCCGGGAGCTGTTTTTT.

This clone is a singleton in its sample. The chain combines TRBV6-5 with TRBJ1-2, with TRBD1 as a possible D gene (6 bases). The germline V gene encodes CDR1 MNHEY and CDR2 SVGAGI. This CDR3 contains 12 residues. V dropped 8 bases and J dropped 4 bases, with 11 bases sitting between them. The CDR3 nucleotides are TGTGCCAGCTTTGGCAGGGGCTATGGCTACACCTTC. Protein sequence: CASFGRGYGYTF.

The chain couples TRBV6-1 to TRBJ2-7, with D perhaps TRBD2 (5 bases). Germline V gene sequence: CDR1 MNHNS, CDR2 SASEGT. The CDR3 runs 15 residues. With 1 base removed from V and 0 bases from J, the gap between germline ends came to 10 bases. DNA for the CDR3: TGTGCCAGCAGTGAAGGGGTGGGGAGCTCCTACGAGCAGTACTTC. Translating gives CASSEGVGSSYEQYF.

The CDR3 is CASSRQESTDTQYF. In DNA, the CDR3 is TGTGCCAGCTCACGACAGGAGAGCACAGATACGCAGTATTTT. This chain joins TRBV18 and TRBJ2-3; weak D call: TRBD1 (6 bases). Germline lookup yields CDR1 KGHSH and CDR2 LQKENI. Trimming took 4 bases from V and 0 from J, leaving 8 bases between them. The CDR3 has 14 residues.

This clone was seen many times. The V call is TRBV7-3, the J call TRBJ2-7; D might be TRBD1 (5 bases). This CDR3 has 14 amino acids. V was pared by 2 bases and J by 2 bases, with 10 bases between. Germline V gene lookup returns CDR1 SGHTA and CDR2 FQGTGA. The CDR3 nucleotides read TGTGCCAGCAGCTTATCTCCAGGGCCCTACGAGCAGTACTTC. Protein: CASSLSPGPYEQYF.

The chain is built from TRBV5-5 and TRBJ1-6; possibly TRBD1 for D (5 bases). The CDR3 extends over 16 amino acids. V gave up 1 base and J gave up 8 bases, with 16 bases separating them. Germline V gene lookup returns CDR1 SGHKS and CDR2 YYEKEE (reference sequence). CDR3 loop: CASSLSDRTGHSPLHF. CDR3 sequence (DNA): TGTGCCAGCAGCTTGTCCGACAGAACCGGCCATTCACCCCTCCACTTT.

This clone has only one observation. The chain recombines TRBV20-1 with TRBJ2-3, with D possibly TRBD2 on 6 matching bases. This CDR3 spans 14 amino acids. Germline CDR1 and CDR2: DFQATT and SNEGSKA (reference sequence). The germline V and J ends were trimmed by 3 bases and 1 base, with 11 bases remaining between them. CDR3 DNA sequence: TGCAGTGCTAGTGGGGGACTTCGCACAGATACGCAGTATTTT. This gives the protein CSASGGLRTDTQYF.

A word on this clone: A read error may explain this, as a much larger clone is one base away. The chain links TRBV7-9 to TRBJ2-7, with D possibly matching TRBD1 (7 bases). Germline values: CDR1 SEHNR, CDR2 FQNEAQ (reference sequence). This CDR3 spans 13 amino acids. Deletions cut 6 bases from V and 7 bases from J, with 16 bases between. The CDR3 region is CASRGGQEGEQYF. In DNA form, the CDR3 reads TGTGCCAGCAGGGGTGGACAGGAGGGTGAGCAGTACTTC.

This clone occurred once. The rearrangement uses TRBV7-3 and TRBJ2-1; D not resolved. Trimming pared 5 bases from V and 0 bases from J, leaving 8 bases between. From germline, CDR1 is SGHTA and CDR2 FQGTGA. This CDR3 is built from 14 residues. The CDR3 DNA reads TGTGCCAGCAGCCCCGGTCCCTCCTACAATGAGCAGTTCTTC. Protein sequence: CASSPGPSYNEQFF. The full variable domain, with the rest looked up from reference TRBV7-3 and TRBJ2-1, is GAGVSQTPSNKVTEKGKYVELRCDPISGHTALYWYRQSLGQGPEFLIYFQGTGAADDSGLPNDRFFAVRPEGSVSTLKIQRTERGDSAVYLCASSPGPSYNEQFFGPGTRLTVL.

V and J are TRBV6-5 and TRBJ1-2; D perhaps matches TRBD1 (5 bases). Per the germline V gene, CDR1 is MNHEY and CDR2 is SVGAGI. The CDR3 length is 15 residues. The ends were cut back, 0 bases at V and 2 bases at J, with 10 bases in the middle. The CDR3 DNA follows: TGTGCCAGCAGTTACTCTGCTGCAGGGAACTATGGCTACACCTTC. This codes for CASSYSAAGNYGYTF.

This chain connects TRBV19 to TRBJ2-1, with 7 bases aligning to TRBD2. V dropped 7 bases and J dropped 9; count of bases not matched to a gene: 12. The CDR3 contains 14 residues. CDR1 is LNHDA and CDR2 is SQIVND in the germline V gene (reference sequence). CDR3 coding DNA: TGTGCCAGTACTGGAACGGGGGGTGGGTTTGAGCAGTTCTTC. Amino acid sequence: CASTGTGGGFEQFF.

The V and J genes are TRBV19 and TRBJ1-5; 8 positions agree with TRBD1. J lost 3 bases, V lost 9 bases, and 7 bases had no gene match. Germline V gene lookup returns CDR1 LNHDA and CDR2 SQIVND (reference sequence). The CDR3 spans 14 residues. CDR3 residues: CASSHRGINQPQHF. The DNA of the CDR3 is TGTGCCAGCTCCCACAGGGGGATCAATCAGCCCCAGCATTTT. The variable domain in full, completed from reference TRBV19 and TRBJ1-5, reads DGGITQSPKYLFRKEGQNVTLSCEQNLNHDAMYWYRQDPGQGLRLIYYSQIVNDFQKGDIAEGYSVSREKKESFPLTVTSAQKNPTAFYLCASSHRGINQPQHFGDGTRLSIL.